Each of the 2 T cell receptor beta chains below was sequenced from the same sample in a study of blood T cell repertoires in COVID-19. The method was immunoSEQ multiplex PCR; TCRdb's version includes in-frame clones alone and lacks a portion of them. The repertoire holds 45,000 or so clones, approximately 80% seen once, with under 20% in the top ten. Sequenced sample: peripheral blood. The receptors were sampled from a man aged 70 or older with acute or convalescent COVID-19.

This clone appeared a few times. The DNA for the CDR3 is TGTGCCAGCAGTACCTATCAGGGGATTCTCGCTTTCTTT. This translates into CASSTYQGILAFF. The genes are TRBV2 and TRBJ1-1; tentatively, D is TRBD1 (6 bases). The CDR3 is 13 residues long. Germline assignment: CDR1 SNHLY and CDR2 FYNNEI. Deletions cut 5 bases from V and 11 bases from J, with 18 bases between.

The V gene is TRBV5-8, the J gene TRBJ1-5; D unclear. Germline CDR1 and CDR2: SGHTS and YDEGEE. Trimming shortened V by 4 bases and J by 0 bases, and 14 bases separated the two germline ends. The CDR3 loop spans 16 amino acids. CDR3 residues: CASSAAEGSSNQPQHF. DNA of the CDR3: TGTGCCAGCAGCGCGGCGGAGGGAAGTAGCAATCAGCCCCAGCATTTT.